This note documents a single TCR beta chain sequence. The sample comes from a study of blood T cell repertoires in COVID-19. The CDR3 has 10 amino acids. CDR1 WSHSY and CDR2 SAAADI come from the germline V gene. V trimming: 8 bases; J trimming: 10 bases; junction bases outside the gene matches: 2. Clones were sequenced by immunoSEQ multiplex PCR, and TCRdb holds only the in-frame ones, with some missing. The profile shows around 250,000 clones, 75% to 85% of them singletons. V usage is TRBV10-2 and J usage is TRBJ2-1; 7 positions match TRBD2. The sequence was obtained from a man aged 50 to 59 with active or convalescent COVID-19. Material for sequencing was peripheral blood. The CDR3 here is CASGGDEQFF. The CDR3 bases are TGCGCCAGCGGGGGGGACGAGCAGTTCTTC.